This T cell receptor (beta chain) came from a study of vaccination effects on CD4 cells after COVID-19. As for the study in general: Once vaccinated, a few convalescent patients were sampled both early and late afterward.

Notes on this clone: What it binds is unknown.

Following an approximately 9-day culture, CD4+ T cells were purified. Convalescent patients had PCR-confirmed SARS-CoV-2 infection between March and December 2020. The vaccine given was either BNT162b2 or mRNA-1273, in two doses. Method: immunoSEQ multiplex PCR; TCRdb's copy keeps in-frame clones and lacks some. The table includes tens of thousands of clones, 65% to 75% detected once. The germline gives CDR1 SGDLS, CDR2 YYNGEE. V was pared by 2 bases and J by 0 bases, with 13 bases between. The CDR3 totals 16 residues. The sample was CD4+ T cells from PBMCs cultured without peptide, taken after COVID-19 vaccination. The clonotype comes from a human donor who had a prior SARS-CoV-2 infection. The chain couples TRBV9 to TRBJ2-3, with D possibly TRBD2 on 6 matching bases. CDR3 DNA: TGTGCCAGCAGCGTTCACGGGGGAGCTAGCACAGATACGCAGTATTTT. Its protein is CASSVHGGASTDTQYF.